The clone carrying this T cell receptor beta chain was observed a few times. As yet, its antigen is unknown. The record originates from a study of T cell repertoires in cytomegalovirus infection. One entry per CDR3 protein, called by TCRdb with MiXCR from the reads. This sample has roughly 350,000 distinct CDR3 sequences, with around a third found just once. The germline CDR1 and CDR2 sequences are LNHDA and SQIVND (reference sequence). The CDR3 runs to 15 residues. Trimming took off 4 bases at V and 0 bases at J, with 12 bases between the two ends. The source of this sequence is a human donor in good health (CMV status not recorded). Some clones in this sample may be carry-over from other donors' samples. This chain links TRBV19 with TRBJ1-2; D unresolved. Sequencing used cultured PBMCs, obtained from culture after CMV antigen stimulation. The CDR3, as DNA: TGTGCCAGTAGTACGTTTGCGGAGACTAACTATGGCTACACCTTC. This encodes CASSTFAETNYGYTF.